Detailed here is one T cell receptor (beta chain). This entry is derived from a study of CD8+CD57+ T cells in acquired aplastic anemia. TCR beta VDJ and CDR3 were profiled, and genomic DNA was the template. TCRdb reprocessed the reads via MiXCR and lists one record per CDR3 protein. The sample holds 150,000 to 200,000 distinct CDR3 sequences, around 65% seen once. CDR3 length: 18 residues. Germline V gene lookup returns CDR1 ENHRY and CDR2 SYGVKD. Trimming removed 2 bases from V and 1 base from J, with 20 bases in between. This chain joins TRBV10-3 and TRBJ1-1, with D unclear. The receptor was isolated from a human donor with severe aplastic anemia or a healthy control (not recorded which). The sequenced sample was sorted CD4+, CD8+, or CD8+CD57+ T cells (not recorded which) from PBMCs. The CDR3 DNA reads TGTGCCATCAGTGAGCCCTACCAAACCCGCAATACGAACACTGAAGCTTTCTTT. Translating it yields CAISEPYQTRNTNTEAFF.